The 28 T cell receptor beta chains reported below all come from one sample, sequenced in a study of T cell responses to AZD1222 COVID-19 vaccine. Sequenced by immunoSEQ multiplex PCR; TCRdb stores in-frame clones only, minus some. Among some 150,000 clones listed, 80% to 95% were seen once. The specimen comprised peripheral blood, sampled 28 days after the second AZD1222 dose. These receptors all come from an adult who received the AZD1222 COVID-19 vaccine.

This clone has only one observation. The rearrangement joins TRBV11-3 to TRBJ2-7; 9 bases align to TRBD2. CDR3 length: 17 amino acids. V lost 0 bases to trimming and J lost 2 bases; unmatched junction nucleotides: 8. Germline CDR1 SGHNT, CDR2 YENEEA. CDR3 sequence reads: CASSLDGSGSPPYEQYF. In DNA, the CDR3 is TGTGCCAGCAGCTTAGATGGTAGCGGGAGTCCCCCCTACGAGCAGTACTTC.

This chain links TRBV11-2 with TRBJ2-7; 7 bases line up with TRBD2. CDR3 size: 16 residues. Germline V gene data show CDR1 as SGHAT and CDR2 as FQNNGV. After removal of 1 base from V and 2 bases from J, the junction contained 8 bases not matched to a gene. CDR3 sequence reads: CASSLVTGGPAYEQYF. The DNA of the CDR3 is TGTGCCAGCAGCTTAGTGACGGGAGGCCCCGCCTACGAGCAGTACTTC.

The chain combines TRBV18 with TRBJ2-3, with 9 bases matching TRBD1. The CDR3 is made up of 16 amino acids. The V segment lost 3 bases and the J segment 4 bases; nucleotides outside the gene matches: 8. The germline CDR1 and CDR2 sequences are KGHSH and LQKENI. This CDR3 reads CASSPYRGQLPDTQYF. CDR3 in DNA: TGTGCCAGCTCACCCTACAGGGGGCAATTACCAGATACGCAGTATTTT.

The chain joins TRBV6-5 to TRBJ1-5; TRBD1 might be the D (5 bases). The CDR3 loop spans 15 amino acids. Trimming shortened V by 6 bases and J by 0 bases, and 12 bases separated the two germline ends. Germline V CDR1 and CDR2: MNHEY, SVGAGI. The CDR3 DNA reads TGTGCCAGCAGCCTTAGGACATATAGCAATCAGCCCCAGCATTTT. Its protein is CASSLRTYSNQPQHF.

The genes are TRBV9 and TRBJ2-1; TRBD2 is a possible D gene (6 bases). CDR1 is SGDLS and CDR2 is YYNGEE in the germline V gene. CDR3 size: 14 residues. Trimming removed 2 bases from V and 7 bases from J, with 13 bases in between. This chain's CDR3 is CASSVGGLGNEQFF. CDR3 DNA sequence: TGTGCCAGCAGCGTCGGGGGTTTGGGGAATGAGCAGTTCTTC.

As regards this clone: The same CDR3 also results from other DNA sequences found in this sample. This chain joins TRBV20-1 and TRBJ1-1; D remains unclear. V lost 3 bases, J lost 5 bases, and 7 bases lay in between. Germline V gene data show CDR1 as DFQATT and CDR2 as SNEGSKA (reference sequence). The CDR3 has 11 amino acids. The CDR3 protein is CSASSRTEAFF. CDR3 DNA sequence: TGCAGTGCTAGCTCGAGGACTGAAGCTTTCTTT.

The V and J genes are TRBV29-1 and TRBJ1-3; 7 bases line up with TRBD1. This CDR3 is built from 14 residues. After removal of 4 bases from V and 0 bases from J, the junction contained 3 bases not matched to a gene. The germline V gene encodes CDR1 SQVTM and CDR2 ANQGSEA. The CDR3 loop is CSVVTGTSGNTIYF. The CDR3 region has the DNA TGCAGCGTTGTGACAGGGACCTCTGGAAACACCATATATTTT.

CDR3 bases: TGTGCCAGTAGGGGACAGGCCTGGTTGCATCAGCCCCAGCATTTT. It codes for CASRGQAWLHQPQHF. The rearrangement links TRBV19 to TRBJ1-5, with 8 bases lining up with TRBD1. Germline assignment: CDR1 LNHDA and CDR2 SQIVND (reference sequence). The CDR3 extends over 15 amino acids. The V gene end was trimmed by 6 bases and the J gene end by 5 bases; junction bases not matched to a gene: 9. Filled out from reference TRBV19 and TRBJ1-5, the complete variable domain reads DGGITQSPKYLFRKEGQNVTLSCEQNLNHDAMYWYRQDPGQGLRLIYYSQIVNDFQKGDIAEGYSVSREKKESFPLTVTSAQKNPTAFYLCASRGQAWLHQPQHFGDGTRLSIL.

This clone was seen once. The CDR3: CASSLETGWTEKLFF. The DNA for the CDR3 is TGTGCCAGCAGCTTGGAGACAGGGTGGACTGAAAAACTGTTTTTT. The chain uses TRBV7-9 and TRBJ1-4, with 7 positions matching TRBD1. The length of the CDR3 is 15 residues. J was trimmed by 7 bases and V by 3 bases; bases with no gene match: 8. Germline assignment: CDR1 SEHNR and CDR2 FQNEAQ (reference sequence).

V and J are TRBV15 and TRBJ1-5; D possibly corresponds to TRBD1 (5 bases). With 0 bases removed from V and 2 bases from J, the gap between germline ends came to 14 bases. This CDR3 is built from 17 residues. Germline assignment: CDR1 LNHNV and CDR2 YYDKDF (reference sequence). CDR3 amino acids: CATSRDLAGRGNQPQHF. Here the CDR3 DNA reads TGTGCCACCAGCAGAGATCTCGCAGGGCGAGGCAATCAGCCCCAGCATTTT.

The chain carries TRBV2 and TRBJ1-6; D call uncertain. The germline V gene encodes CDR1 SNHLY and CDR2 FYNNEI. Trimming took 4 bases from V and 6 from J, leaving 13 bases between them. The length of the CDR3 is 15 residues. CDR3 in DNA: TGTGCCAGCAGTGGGCAGGCGACCCGTAATTCACCCCTCCACTTT. Encoded protein: CASSGQATRNSPLHF.

The gene calls are TRBV27 and TRBJ2-7, with D hard to call. The V end was cut by 5 bases, the J end by 3 bases, with 14 bases between. CDR3 length: 14 amino acids. Germline V CDR1 and CDR2: MNHEY, SMNVEV (reference sequence). The CDR3 DNA follows: TGTGCCAGCAGTCCCCGGACGGAATACTACGAGCAGTACTTC. This codes for CASSPRTEYYEQYF.

The V gene is TRBV2, the J gene TRBJ1-1; D is unresolved. The CDR3 contains 13 residues. CDR1 and CDR2 (germline): SNHLY, FYNNEI. V was shortened by 4 bases and J by 10 bases, with 16 bases between the two germline ends. The CDR3 loop is CASSADRARRAFF. CDR3 sequence (DNA): TGTGCCAGCAGTGCTGACCGGGCCCGTAGAGCTTTCTTT. The variable domain in full, with the rest retrieved from reference TRBV2 and TRBJ1-1, is EPEVTQTPSHQVTQMGQEVILRCVPISNHLYFYWYRQILGQKVEFLVSFYNNEISEKSEIFDDQFSVERPDGSNFTLKIRSTKLEDSAMYFCASSADRARRAFFGQGTRLTVV.

This clone occurred once. This chain uses TRBV5-1 with TRBJ2-1; D may be TRBD2 (7 bases). Trimming left V 0 bases short and J 2 bases short, with 9 bases between. The V gene's germline CDR1 is SGHRS and CDR2 YFSETQ. This CDR3 region has 15 residues. The CDR3, as DNA: TGCGCCAGCAGCTTGGAAGGGGGGGCCTACAATGAGCAGTTCTTC. Its protein product is CASSLEGGAYNEQFF.

The chain links TRBV28 to TRBJ2-4, with D possibly TRBD2 on 5 matching bases. The CDR3 is 14 residues long. Germline V gene sequence: CDR1 MDHEN, CDR2 SYDVKM. V was cut by 2 bases and J by 9 bases, with 14 bases left in between. This CDR3 reads CASSLNLANRIQYF. CDR3 DNA: TGTGCCAGCAGTTTAAATCTAGCCAACCGCATTCAGTACTTC.

The V gene is TRBV18, the J gene TRBJ1-1, with no clear D. Germline CDR1 is KGHSH and CDR2 is LQKENI. The CDR3 totals 15 residues. Trimming removed 2 bases at V and 3 bases at J, with 13 bases between. DNA for the CDR3: TGTGCCAGCTCACCAAATGTGGGGTGGGACACTGAAGCTTTCTTT. It yields the protein CASSPNVGWDTEAFF.

This clone was detected only a few times. This sequence joins TRBV21-1 and TRBJ1-6; TRBD1 is the table's D call and was not checked against the DNA. TRBV21-1 has pseudogene status. The CDR3 extends over 20 amino acids. This CDR3 is CASRELGQGRHLLYNSPLHF. Written as DNA, the CDR3 is TGTGCCAGCAGGGAACTTGGACAGGGAAGGCATCTTCTCTATAATTCACCCCTCCACTTT.

The J gene is TRBJ1-1, the V gene TRBV19; D perhaps matches TRBD1 (6 bases). V was trimmed by 3 bases and J by 1 base, leaving 15 bases between them. The CDR3 is made up of 16 amino acids. Germline V lookup: CDR1 LNHDA, CDR2 SQIVND (reference sequence). CDR3 loop: CASSIGQGRWNTEAFF. CDR3 DNA: TGTGCCAGTAGTATCGGTCAGGGGCGTTGGAACACTGAAGCTTTCTTT.

Points on this clone: This CDR3 is also generated by other DNA sequences in the sample. The gene calls are TRBV15 and TRBJ1-2; D unclear. The CDR3 has 13 amino acids. V was pared by 0 bases and J by 4 bases, with 6 bases between. In germline, CDR1 is LNHNV, CDR2 YYDKDF (reference sequence). Here the CDR3 reads CATSRDLSYGYTF. The CDR3 DNA reads as TGTGCCACCAGCAGAGATTTAAGCTATGGCTACACCTTC. Filled out from reference TRBV15 and TRBJ1-2, the complete variable domain reads DAMVIQNPRYQVTQFGKPVTLSCSQTLNHNVMYWYQQKSSQAPKLLFHYYDKDFNNEADTPDNFQSRRPNTSFCFLDIRSPGLGDTAMYLCATSRDLSYGYTFGSGTRLTVV.

CDR3 sequence: CAWGDNSPLHF. Here the CDR3 DNA reads TGTGCCTGGGGAGATAATTCACCCCTCCACTTT. The chain uses TRBV30 and TRBJ1-6; D is undetermined. Germline values: CDR1 GTSNPN, CDR2 SVGIG (reference sequence). V shed 5 bases and J shed 5 bases, with 4 bases lying between them. The CDR3 consists of 11 residues.

This chain joins TRBV11-2 and TRBJ2-5, with D uncertain. The V gene's germline CDR1 is SGHAT and CDR2 FQNNGV. Trimming removed 0 bases from V and 2 bases from J, with 4 bases in between. The CDR3 loop spans 13 amino acids. For the CDR3, the DNA is TGTGCCAGCAGCTTAGACGGTCAAGAGACCCAGTACTTC. It is translated as CASSLDGQETQYF.

This chain joins TRBV7-9 and TRBJ1-5; D ambiguous. Trimming removed 5 bases from V and 0 bases from J, with 11 bases in between. This CDR3 is built from 15 residues. Germline V gene lookup returns CDR1 SEHNR and CDR2 FQNEAQ (reference sequence). The DNA for the CDR3 is TGTGCCAGCAGCCCCACGGGCGGTAGCAATCAGCCCCAGCATTTT. As protein: CASSPTGGSNQPQHF.

The chain joins TRBV28 to TRBJ2-1, with 14 bases aligning to TRBD2. Germline CDR1 reads MDHEN; CDR2 reads SYDVKM. V was clipped by 7 bases and J by 4 bases; unmatched bases: 15. There are 19 residues in the CDR3. CDR3 sequence reads: CASTGGGRLAGGMYNEQFF. CDR3 coding DNA: TGTGCCAGCACCGGAGGCGGTAGACTAGCGGGAGGGATGTACAATGAGCAGTTCTTC.

The sample holds a few counts of this clone. The V gene is TRBV2, the J gene TRBJ1-5; no definite D call. The CDR3 is 14 amino acids. Trimming took 5 bases from V and 6 from J, leaving 14 bases between them. From germline, CDR1 is SNHLY and CDR2 FYNNEI. The CDR3 loop is CASSWAPPPQPQHF. The DNA of the CDR3 is TGTGCCAGCAGTTGGGCGCCTCCCCCTCAGCCCCAGCATTTT.

This rearrangement joins TRBV24-1 to TRBJ2-1; 11 bases align to TRBD2. Germline V lookup: CDR1 KGHDR, CDR2 SFDVKD. This CDR3 region has 17 residues. J gave up 3 bases and V 6 bases, and 9 bases lay outside the gene matches. The CDR3 DNA reads TGTGCCACCAGTACCCGATTAACTAGCGGGAGCTACAATGAGCAGTTCTTC. This translates into CATSTRLTSGSYNEQFF.

Only one count was recorded for this clone. This sequence joins TRBV5-1 and TRBJ1-1; maybe TRBD1 (5 bases). This CDR3 region has 13 residues. Germline V gives CDR1 SGHRS, CDR2 YFSETQ. Deletions cut 7 bases from V and 1 base from J, with 11 bases between. Written as DNA, the CDR3 is TGCGCCAGCGCCAGGCAGGGGAACACTGAAGCTTTCTTT. Amino acids: CASARQGNTEAFF. The whole variable domain, filled in from reference TRBV5-1 and TRBJ1-1, reads KAGVTQTPRYLIKTRGQQVTLSCSPISGHRSVSWYQQTPGQGLQFLFEYFSETQRNKGNFPGRFSGRQFSNSRSEMNVSTLELGDSALYLCASARQGNTEAFFGQGTRLTVV.

This chain joins TRBV6-2 or TRBV6-3 and TRBJ1-6; D is unclear. Germline V CDR1 and CDR2: MNHEY, SVGEGT. Trimming took 0 bases from V and 9 from J, leaving 12 bases between them. The CDR3 sequence is 15 residues long. The DNA of the CDR3 is TGTGCCAGCAGTTACTCGCCGGTGAGGAGTTCACCCCTCCACTTT. This translates into CASSYSPVRSSPLHF.

The chain carries TRBV7-8 and TRBJ1-5; TRBD1 is a possible D gene (6 bases). This CDR3 comprises 16 residues. CDR1 is SGHVS, CDR2 FQNEAQ, per germline. The V and J ends lost 3 bases and 4 bases respectively, with 16 bases between them. Written as DNA, the CDR3 is TGTGCCAGCAGCTTCCTCCTGGGGGGGCGGAATCAGCCCCAGCATTTT. Translation gives CASSFLLGGRNQPQHF.